The 22 T cell receptor beta chains listed next were all sequenced from one sample in a study of breast tumors, draining lymph nodes, adjacent tissues. TCRdb re-analysed the multiplex PCR reads in MiXCR, keeping a single row per CDR3 protein. Of some 120,000 distinct CDR3 sequences in the sample, nearly 20% were seen once. Samples came from axillary lymph nodes draining the breast cancer. Sequenced material: axillary lymph node tissue. The receptor source for this set is a female donor with breast cancer. Some clones in this sample may be carry-over from other donors' samples.

The J gene is TRBJ2-7, the V gene TRBV9, with 8 nucleotides matching TRBD2. The germline gives CDR1 SGDLS, CDR2 YYNGEE. This CDR3 is built from 15 residues. V lost 0 bases, J lost 5 bases, and 7 bases stayed unmatched. CDR3 bases: TGTGCCAGCAGCGTAGGGGATAGCGGGACGAACGAGCAGTACTTC. This encodes CASSVGDSGTNEQYF.

This clonotype was counted at least ten times. The chain joins TRBV11-2 to TRBJ2-2; TRBD2 matches at 7 bases. Trimming took 5 bases from V and 7 from J; bases not matched to a gene: 10. CDR1 and CDR2 from the germline V gene are SGHAT and FQNNGV. CDR3 length equals 15 residues. The chain's CDR3 is CASSLRLAEDGELFF. The DNA of the CDR3 is TGTGCCAGCAGCCTAAGGCTAGCGGAAGACGGGGAGCTGTTTTTT. The variable domain in full, completed from reference TRBV11-2 and TRBJ2-2, reads EAGVAQSPRYKIIEKRQSVAFWCNPISGHATLYWYQQILGQGPKLLIQFQNNGVVDDSQLPKDRFSAERLKGVDSTLKIQPAKLEDSAVYLCASSLRLAEDGELFFGEGSRLTVL.

A remark on this clonotype: Sequence at one end of the junction differs from germline and may be a read error. This chain uses TRBV18 with TRBJ2-7, with 8 positions matching TRBD2. Looked up from germline, CDR1 is KGHSH and CDR2 is LQKENI. The CDR3 consists of 15 residues. CDR3 bases: TGTGCCAGCTCGCCACTCATGGGACTAGTGTACGAGCAGTCCTTC. Protein: CASSPLMGLVYEQSF.

There are many counts of this clonotype. This chain connects TRBV10-2 to TRBJ2-7; no clear D. CDR3 length: 13 residues. The ends were cut back, 6 bases at V and 3 bases at J, with 12 bases in the middle. Germline V gene lookup returns CDR1 WSHSY and CDR2 SAAADI. The CDR3 region is CASRDGTNYEQYF. The CDR3 nucleotides are TGCGCCAGCAGGGATGGCACCAACTACGAGCAGTACTTC.

In its sample, this clonotype was seen many times. The chain links TRBV20-1 to TRBJ1-5, with D possibly being TRBD1 (5 bases). Germline loops: CDR1 DFQATT, CDR2 SNEGSKA (reference sequence). CDR3 size: 13 residues. V gave up 6 bases and J gave up 3 bases, with 12 bases separating them. CDR3 residues: CSARERVNQPQHF. Written as DNA, the CDR3 is TGCAGTGCCAGGGAAAGGGTCAATCAGCCCCAGCATTTT.

With regard to this clonotype: This sequence may be a read error, since a much larger clone differs from it by one base. The chain joins TRBV19 to TRBJ2-6, with no clear D. V dropped 10 bases and J dropped 0 bases, with 10 bases sitting between them. The CDR3 runs 14 residues. Germline-derived CDR1 and CDR2 are LNHDA and SQIVND (reference sequence). The CDR3 sequence: CATQARSGANVLTF. CDR3 coding DNA: TGTGCCACTCAGGCTCGCTCTGGGGCCAACGTCCTGACTTTC.

In its sample, this clonotype was seen a few times. The genes are TRBV7-9 and TRBJ1-1; D may be TRBD1 (5 bases). Germline CDR1 SEHNR, CDR2 FQNEAQ (reference sequence). The V end was cut by 5 bases, the J end by 3 bases, with 13 bases between. This CDR3 spans 14 amino acids. The CDR3 nucleotides read TGTGCCAGCAGCCTGACAGCGATTGACACTGAAGCTTTCTTT. Residues: CASSLTAIDTEAFF.

As to this clonotype: With a much larger clone just one base away, this may be a read error. The CDR3 carries no conserved terminal phenylalanine or tryptophan, so it likely arises from a read error. The chain recombines TRBV30 with TRBJ2-5; D ambiguous. V was shortened by 2 bases and J by 0 bases, with 4 bases between the two germline ends. The CDR3 runs to 12 residues. Germline assignment: CDR1 GTSNPN and CDR2 SVGIG (reference sequence). The CDR3 here is CAWSRDQETQYL. CDR3 DNA sequence: TGTGCCTGGAGTCGCGACCAAGAGACCCAGTACCTC.

This clonotype appeared many times. The genes are TRBV7-2 and TRBJ1-4; a possible D gene is TRBD1 (5 bases). V dropped 5 bases and J dropped 7 bases, with 14 bases sitting between them. Germline loops: CDR1 SGHTA, CDR2 FQGNSA. This CDR3 contains 14 residues. The DNA of the CDR3 is TGTGCCAGCAGCGCTACAGGAATAGGTGAAAAACTGTTTTTT. It yields the protein CASSATGIGEKLFF. The whole variable domain, remainder taken from reference TRBV7-2 and TRBJ1-4, is GAGVSQSPSNKVTEKGKDVELRCDPISGHTALYWYRQSLGQGLEFLIYFQGNSAPDKSGLPSDRFSAERTGGSVSTLTIQRTQQEDSAVYLCASSATGIGEKLFFGSGTQLSVL.

As concerns this clonotype: This sequence may be a read error, since a much larger clone differs from it by one base. J is TRBJ2-1 and V is TRBV6-1; D may correspond to TRBD1 or TRBD2 (5 bases each). Germline loops: CDR1 MNHNS, CDR2 SASEGT. The CDR3 runs 14 residues. The CDR3 DNA reads TGTGCCACTCGGGGCGGTGACTCCTACAATGAGCAGTCCTTC. This encodes CATRGGDSYNEQSF.

At least ten counts were recorded for this clonotype. The CDR3 DNA reads as TGTGCCAGTAGCTTCCAATCAGGGGCTCGCCAGCCCCAGCATTTT. It translates to CASSFQSGARQPQHF. This sequence joins TRBV19 and TRBJ1-5, with D possibly being TRBD1 (6 bases). Germline values: CDR1 LNHDA, CDR2 SQIVND (reference sequence). The CDR3 totals 15 residues. V lost 6 bases, J lost 7 bases, and 19 bases lay in between.

This clonotype was counted ten times or more. This chain links TRBV7-3 with TRBJ2-1; 7 bases line up with TRBD1. Germline CDR1 SGHTA, CDR2 FQGTGA. The CDR3 has 16 amino acids. The J segment lost 0 bases and the V segment lost 2 bases, leaving 4 bases of the junction unmatched. CDR3 sequence reads: CASSLGPGGSYNEQFF. The CDR3 coding sequence is TGTGCCAGCAGCTTAGGGCCAGGGGGCTCCTACAATGAGCAGTTCTTC.

Concerning this clonotype: Mismatch with germline at one junction end may stem from a read error. The chain uses TRBV18 and TRBJ2-1; the D gene is possibly TRBD2 (5 bases). The CDR3 loop spans 13 amino acids. Germline assignment: CDR1 KGHSH and CDR2 LQKENI. In nucleotides, the CDR3 is TGTGCCAGCTCACCACCGGTACGGGATGAGCAGCTCTTC. Its protein product is CASSPPVRDEQLF. The whole variable domain, remainder taken from reference TRBV18 and TRBJ2-1, is NAGVMQNPRHLVRRRGQEARLRCSPMKGHSHVYWYRQLPEEGLKFMVYLQKENIIDESGMPKERFSAEFPKEGPSILRIQQVVRGDSAAYFCASSPPVRDEQLFGPGTRLTVL.

This clonotype was seen ten or more times. The rearrangement links TRBV12-3 or TRBV12-4 to TRBJ1-3, with D tentatively TRBD1 (5 bases). The CDR3 extends over 16 amino acids. The V end lost 6 bases, the J end lost 0 bases, and 15 bases lay between the germline ends. The CDR3 bases are TGTGCCAGCAGCGACCGGGACGGAAGCTCTGGAAACACCATATATTTT. Protein: CASSDRDGSSGNTIYF.

At least ten counts were recorded for this clonotype. The rearrangement links TRBV12-3 or TRBV12-4 to TRBJ2-2; D possibly corresponds to TRBD2 (5 bases). Trimming pared 2 bases from V and 5 bases from J, leaving 12 bases between. The CDR3 loop spans 15 amino acids. CDR3 nucleotides: TGTGCCAGCAGTTTACGGCTCGGCGGGACCGGGGAGCTGTTTTTT. Its translation: CASSLRLGGTGELFF.

This clonotype was found many times. The chain combines TRBV20-1 with TRBJ2-3; D not resolved. CDR1 and CDR2 from the germline V gene are DFQATT and SNEGSKA (reference sequence). The CDR3 spans 14 residues. Deletions cut 5 bases from V and 0 bases from J, with 12 bases between. CDR3: CSAPPQPSTDTQYF. CDR3 sequence (DNA): TGCAGTGCTCCCCCCCAACCAAGCACAGATACGCAGTATTTT.

This clonotype was counted at least ten times. This chain links TRBV27 with TRBJ1-5, with D unresolved. V shed 6 bases and J shed 4 bases, with 10 bases lying between them. Germline values: CDR1 MNHEY, CDR2 SMNVEV (reference sequence). The CDR3 runs 13 residues. DNA of the CDR3: TGTGCCAGCAGCGACCGGGAGAATCAGCCCCAGCATTTT. This translates into CASSDRENQPQHF.

This clonotype showed up many times. J is TRBJ2-3 and V is TRBV12-3 or TRBV12-4; no clear D. The CDR3 contains 12 residues. Trimming cost V 7 bases and J 3 bases, with 8 bases left between them. The CDR3 region has the DNA TGTGCCAGCAACCGAGATACAGATACGCAGTATTTT. It yields the protein CASNRDTDTQYF.

This clonotype was seen ten or more times. This chain uses TRBV19 with TRBJ1-5; D unclear. This CDR3 is built from 15 residues. Between the trimmed V and J ends, which lost 6 bases and 0 bases, there was a span of 12 bases. Germline values: CDR1 LNHDA, CDR2 SQIVND (reference sequence). CDR3 DNA: TGTGCCAGTAGCCGTAGCGCGGCTAGCAATCAGCCCCAGCATTTT. Protein: CASSRSAASNQPQHF.

This rearrangement joins TRBV2 to TRBJ1-1; D may be TRBD1 (6 bases). The CDR3 runs 14 residues. CDR1 is SNHLY, CDR2 FYNNEI, per germline. V was cut by 4 bases and J by 7 bases, with 16 bases left in between. The CDR3 reads CASSAVGTSIEAFF. In DNA form, the CDR3 reads TGTGCCAGCAGTGCGGTCGGGACATCTATTGAAGCTTTCTTT. The full variable domain, its missing parts supplied by reference TRBV2 and TRBJ1-1, is EPEVTQTPSHQVTQMGQEVILRCVPISNHLYFYWYRQILGQKVEFLVSFYNNEISEKSEIFDDQFSVERPDGSNFTLKIRSTKLEDSAMYFCASSAVGTSIEAFFGQGTRLTVV.

The V and J genes are TRBV4-1 and TRBJ2-2; the D gene is possibly TRBD1 (5 bases). Trimming removed 0 bases from V and 4 bases from J, with 15 bases in between. Germline-derived CDR1 and CDR2 are MGHRA and YSYEKL. The CDR3 is 17 residues long. The CDR3 sequence: CASSQEGAGRLTGELFF. CDR3 sequence (DNA): TGCGCCAGCAGCCAAGAAGGGGCAGGGCGTCTCACCGGGGAGCTGTTTTTT.

This clonotype was detected once. A clone one base away is much larger, so this may be a read error. The chain is built from TRBV5-1 and TRBJ2-6, with 7 bases fitting TRBD2. The CDR3 sequence is 18 residues long. Losses at the gene ends were 3 bases for V and 2 bases for J; bases not matched to a gene: 11. Looked up from germline, CDR1 is SGHRS and CDR2 is YFSETQ. The CDR3 DNA is TGCGCCAGCAGCTCGGGGGGAGAACCATTACCTGGGGCCAACGTCCTGACTTTC. Translation: CASSSGGEPLPGANVLTF. The full variable domain, with the rest looked up from reference TRBV5-1 and TRBJ2-6, is KAGVTQTPRYLIKTRGQQVTLSCSPISGHRSVSWYQQTPGQGLQFLFEYFSETQRNKGNFPGRFSGRQFSNSRSEMNVSTLELGDSALYLCASSSGGEPLPGANVLTFGAGSRLTVL.